These 15 T cell receptor beta chains came from one sample sequenced in a study of T cells after yellow fever vaccination. Via MiXCR, TCRdb re-called the 5' RACE reads, giving one row per CDR3 protein. The sample has under 300,000 distinct CDR3 sequences, 6.9% seen once; the top ten hold 0.65% to 0.9%. The sequences come from CD4+ T cells sorted from PBMCs, collected 15 days after the yellow fever booster vaccination. The receptors originated from a young man who received the YFV17D yellow fever vaccine.

This clonotype was seen repeatedly, ten times or more. The J gene is TRBJ2-7, the V gene TRBV28; TRBD1 matches 9 bases. The CDR3 is 14 residues long. Germline CDR1 reads MDHEN; CDR2 reads SYDVKM. The J segment lost 7 bases and the V segment lost 2 bases, leaving 6 bases of the junction unmatched. The CDR3: CASSLEGQGSEQYF. The CDR3 nucleotides read TGTGCCAGCAGTTTAGAAGGACAGGGGTCTGAGCAGTACTTC.

This clonotype came up a few times. The genes are TRBV27 and TRBJ2-4; no reliable D call. This CDR3 has 14 residues. Trimming stripped 5 bases from V and 6 bases from J, with 14 bases between. Germline V CDR1 and CDR2: MNHEY, SMNVEV (reference sequence). The CDR3 DNA is TGTGCCAGCAGTGCCACCCGGACGGGAAACATTCAGTACTTC. This encodes CASSATRTGNIQYF.

This clonotype occurred many times. The V and J genes are TRBV5-1 and TRBJ2-1, with unresolved D. Germline CDR1 SGHRS, CDR2 YFSETQ. V gave up 0 bases and J gave up 4 bases, with 8 bases separating them. The CDR3 spans 14 residues. CDR3 nucleotide sequence: TGCGCCAGCAGCTTGGACCTACCTTACAATGAGCAGTTCTTC. It translates to CASSLDLPYNEQFF.

This clonotype was seen ten or more times. The chain is built from TRBV5-4 and TRBJ2-2; maybe TRBD2 (6 bases). The V gene's germline CDR1 is SGHNT and CDR2 YYREEE (reference sequence). V lost 2 bases and J 3 bases, leaving 11 bases between the germline ends. The CDR3 contains 15 residues. CDR3: CASSLEGLHTGELFF. As DNA, the CDR3 is TGTGCCAGCAGCTTAGAAGGACTACACACCGGGGAGCTGTTTTTT. Based on the CDR3 plus reference TRBV5-4 and TRBJ2-2, the full variable domain is ETGVTQSPTHLIKTRGQQVTLRCSSQSGHNTVSWYQQALGQGPQFIFQYYREEENGRGNFPPRFSGLQFPNYSSELNVNALELDDSALYLCASSLEGLHTGELFFGEGSRLTVL.

This clonotype was observed at least ten times. The chain links TRBV10-3 to TRBJ2-6; tentative D call: TRBD2 (5 bases). Germline V CDR1 and CDR2: ENHRY, SYGVKD. V dropped 3 bases and J dropped 7 bases, with 7 bases sitting between them. The CDR3 consists of 13 residues. As DNA, the CDR3 is TGTGCCATCAGTGATGAGGGAGCCAACGTCCTGACTTTC. Translated: CAISDEGANVLTF.

As DNA, the CDR3 is TGTGCCAGCAGCCGTGTGACAGGGACTTCGGGAGAGACCCAGTACTTC. Protein: CASSRVTGTSGETQYF. J is TRBJ2-5 and V is TRBV5-4; tentatively, D is TRBD1 (7 bases). V lost 4 bases, J lost 4 bases, and 20 bases lay in between. CDR1 and CDR2 from the germline V gene are SGHNT and YYREEE (reference sequence). The CDR3 sequence is 16 residues long.

This chain links TRBV7-9 with TRBJ2-7, with D possibly being TRBD1 or TRBD2 (5 bases each). The germline V gene has CDR1 SEHNR and CDR2 FQNEAQ (reference sequence). V lost 5 bases to trimming and J lost 4 bases, with 12 bases between them. The CDR3 extends over 13 amino acids. In DNA, the CDR3 is TGTGCCAGCAGCCAGGGACGGGATTACGAGCAGTACTTC. Translated, it gives CASSQGRDYEQYF.

The chain links TRBV15 to TRBJ2-2; maybe TRBD1 (6 bases). Germline CDR1 reads LNHNV; CDR2 reads YYDKDF (reference sequence). The CDR3 consists of 15 residues. Trimming pared 8 bases from V and 5 bases from J, leaving 18 bases between. The CDR3 sequence is CATALPGVGTGELFF. DNA of the CDR3: TGTGCCACCGCCCTACCAGGGGTAGGGACCGGGGAGCTGTTTTTT.

In this sample, this clonotype turned up a few times. CDR3 coding DNA: TGTGCCAGCAGCCCACAGCTTTCACCCCTCCACTTT. Protein: CASSPQLSPLHF. The rearrangement joins TRBV7-2 to TRBJ1-6; D unresolved. V dropped 5 bases and J dropped 9 bases, with 8 bases sitting between them. The CDR3 is made up of 12 amino acids. Germline V gene sequence: CDR1 SGHTA, CDR2 FQGNSA.

This clonotype was detected many times. The gene calls are TRBV18 and TRBJ2-5, with 7 nucleotides matching TRBD2. The CDR3 has 14 amino acids. V lost 6 bases, J lost 4 bases, and 8 bases stayed unmatched. Germline V gene sequence: CDR1 KGHSH, CDR2 LQKENI. CDR3 sequence reads: CASSPGLHRETQYF. The CDR3 bases are TGTGCCAGCTCGCCGGGACTACACAGAGAGACCCAGTACTTC.

The CDR3: CASSPEPVGSIQYF. The CDR3 DNA sequence: TGTGCCAGCTCACCCGAACCTGTGGGGAGCATTCAGTACTTC. The chain combines TRBV18 with TRBJ2-4, with D perhaps TRBD2 (5 bases). Germline CDR1 is KGHSH and CDR2 is LQKENI. CDR3 length equals 14 residues. With 3 bases removed from V and 9 bases from J, the gap between germline ends came to 15 bases.

This sequence joins TRBV10-3 and TRBJ2-7, with a tentative D call TRBD2 (6 bases). CDR1 and CDR2 from the germline V gene are ENHRY and SYGVKD. The CDR3 has 15 residues. Trimming stripped 4 bases from V and 5 bases from J, with 18 bases between. The CDR3 reads CAISGGSAGRDEQYF. CDR3 nucleotide sequence: TGTGCCATCAGTGGCGGGTCAGCGGGTCGGGACGAGCAGTACTTC.

This clonotype was detected many times. This chain joins TRBV6-5 and TRBJ1-6, with 10 positions matching TRBD1. With 5 bases clipped from V and 13 bases from J, the junction kept 8 bases outside the gene matches. The CDR3 spans 14 residues. The germline CDR1 and CDR2 sequences are MNHEY and SVGAGI. The CDR3 is CASSRGTGDLPLHF. CDR3 in DNA: TGTGCCAGCAGTCGCGGGACAGGGGATTTGCCCCTCCACTTT.

For the CDR3, the DNA is TGTGCCAGCAGACCCCCAGGAATCCATGAGCAGTTCTTC. It is translated as CASRPPGIHEQFF. This rearrangement joins TRBV6-1 to TRBJ2-1; D gene uncertain. The CDR3 runs to 13 residues. Germline lookup yields CDR1 MNHNS and CDR2 SASEGT. V was pared by 6 bases and J by 8 bases, with 14 bases between.

This clonotype was recorded many times. This chain connects TRBV28 to TRBJ1-1, with D perhaps TRBD1 (5 bases). The CDR3 consists of 13 residues. Trimming took 2 bases from V and 5 from J, leaving 9 bases between them. Germline CDR1 and CDR2: MDHEN and SYDVKM. CDR3 sequence: CASSLMGGTEAFF. The CDR3 DNA reads as TGTGCCAGCAGTTTAATGGGGGGGACTGAAGCTTTCTTT.